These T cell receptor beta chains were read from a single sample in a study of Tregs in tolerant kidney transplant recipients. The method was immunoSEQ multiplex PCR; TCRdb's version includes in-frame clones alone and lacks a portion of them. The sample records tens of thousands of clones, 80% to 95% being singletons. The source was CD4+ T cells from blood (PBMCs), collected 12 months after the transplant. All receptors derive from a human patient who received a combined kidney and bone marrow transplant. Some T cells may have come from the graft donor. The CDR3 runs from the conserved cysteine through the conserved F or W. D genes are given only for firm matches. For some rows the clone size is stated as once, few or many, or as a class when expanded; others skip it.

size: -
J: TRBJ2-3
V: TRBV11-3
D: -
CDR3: CASSLEGQSTDTQYF
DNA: TGTGCCAGCAGCTTAGAAGGACAGAGCACAGATACGCAGTATTTT

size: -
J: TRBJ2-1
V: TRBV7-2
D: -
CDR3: CASSLTTGYEQFF
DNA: TGTGCCAGCAGCTTAACTACTGGGTATGAGCAGTTCTTC

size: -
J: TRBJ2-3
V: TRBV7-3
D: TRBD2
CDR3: CASSSGLAIGSDTQYF
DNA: TGTGCCAGCAGCTCGGGACTAGCTATTGGTTCAGATACGCAGTATTTT

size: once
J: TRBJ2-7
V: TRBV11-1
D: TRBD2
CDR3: CASSPRLSGGRSYEQYF
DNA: TGTGCCAGCAGCCCCCGTTTGTCTGGCGGGAGGAGCTACGAGCAGTACTTC

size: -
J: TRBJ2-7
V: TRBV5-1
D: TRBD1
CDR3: CASSLAGQGVGEQYF
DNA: TGCGCCAGCAGCTTGGCCGGACAGGGGGTGGGGGAGCAGTACTTC

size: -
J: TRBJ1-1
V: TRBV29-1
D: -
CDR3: CSVVDSTNTEAFF
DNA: TGCAGCGTCGTAGACAGCACGAACACTGAAGCTTTCTTT

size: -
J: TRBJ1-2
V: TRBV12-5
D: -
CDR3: CASGLAGRYGYTF
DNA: TGTGCTAGTGGTTTGGCTGGGCGTTATGGCTACACCTTC

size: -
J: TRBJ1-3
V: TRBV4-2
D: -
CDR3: CASSQELGGNTIYF
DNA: TGTGCCAGCAGCCAAGAACTCGGTGGAAACACCATATATTTT

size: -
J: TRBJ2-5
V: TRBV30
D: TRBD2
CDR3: CAWSSGTSGGVETQYF
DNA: TGTGCCTGGAGTTCAGGGACTAGCGGGGGGGTGGAGACCCAGTACTTC

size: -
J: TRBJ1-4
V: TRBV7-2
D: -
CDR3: CASSLSQGGPTNEKLFF
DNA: TGTGCCAGCAGCTTAAGTCAGGGAGGCCCAACTAATGAAAAACTGTTTTTT

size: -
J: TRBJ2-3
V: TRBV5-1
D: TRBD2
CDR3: CASSFRLAGTDTQYF
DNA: TGCGCCAGCAGCTTCCGACTAGCGGGCACAGATACGCAGTATTTT

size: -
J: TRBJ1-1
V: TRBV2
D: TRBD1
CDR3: CASSDDRVTEAFF
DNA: TGTGCCAGCAGTGATGACAGGGTGACTGAAGCTTTCTTT

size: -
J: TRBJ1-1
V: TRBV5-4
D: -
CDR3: CASSLVGRGVTEAFF
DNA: TGTGCCAGCAGCTTGGTAGGGAGGGGGGTCACTGAAGCTTTCTTT

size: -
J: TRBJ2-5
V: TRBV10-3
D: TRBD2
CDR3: CAISAGLAGLQETQYF
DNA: TGTGCCATCAGTGCGGGACTAGCGGGCCTCCAAGAGACCCAGTACTTC

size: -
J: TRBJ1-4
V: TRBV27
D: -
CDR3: CASSQWADRGEKLFF
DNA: TGTGCCAGCAGTCAATGGGCGGATAGGGGTGAAAAACTGTTTTTT

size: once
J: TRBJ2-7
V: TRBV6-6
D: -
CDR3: CASSYTSRGTSYEQYF
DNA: TGTGCCAGCAGTTATACGTCCAGGGGAACATCCTACGAGCAGTACTTC

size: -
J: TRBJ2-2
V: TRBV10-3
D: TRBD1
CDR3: CAISWTGGNTGELFF
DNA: TGTGCCATCAGCTGGACAGGGGGCAACACCGGGGAGCTGTTTTTT